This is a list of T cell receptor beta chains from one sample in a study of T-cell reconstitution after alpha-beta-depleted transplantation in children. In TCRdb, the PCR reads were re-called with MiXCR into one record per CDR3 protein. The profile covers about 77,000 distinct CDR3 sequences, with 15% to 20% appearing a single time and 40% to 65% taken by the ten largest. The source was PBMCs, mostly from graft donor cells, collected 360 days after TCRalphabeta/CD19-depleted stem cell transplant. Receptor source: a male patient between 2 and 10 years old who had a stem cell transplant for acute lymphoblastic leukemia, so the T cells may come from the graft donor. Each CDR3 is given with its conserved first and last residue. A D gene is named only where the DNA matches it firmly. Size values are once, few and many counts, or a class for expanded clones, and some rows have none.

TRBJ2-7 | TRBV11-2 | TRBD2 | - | CASSPWTRSPLLPYEQYF | TGTGCCAGCAGCCCATGGACTAGGTCTCCCCTATTACCCTACGAGCAGTACTTC
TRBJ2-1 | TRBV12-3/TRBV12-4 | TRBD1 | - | CASSYGQGVPNEQFF | TGTGCCAGCAGTTATGGACAGGGGGTCCCCAATGAGCAGTTCTTC
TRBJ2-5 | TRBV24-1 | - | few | CATSEPLLETQYF | TGTGCCACCAGTGAGCCCTTGTTGGAGACCCAGTACTTC
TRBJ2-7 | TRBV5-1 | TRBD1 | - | CASSVDRGGPYEQYF | TGCGCCAGCAGCGTGGACAGGGGGGGCCCCTACGAGCAGTACTTC
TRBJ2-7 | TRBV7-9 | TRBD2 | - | CASSLGLAGGSYEQYF | TGTGCCAGCAGCCTTGGACTAGCGGGAGGTTCCTACGAGCAGTACTTC
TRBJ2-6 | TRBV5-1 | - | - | CASSLIGASGANVLTF | TGCGCCAGCAGCTTGATAGGTGCCTCTGGGGCCAACGTCCTGACTTTC
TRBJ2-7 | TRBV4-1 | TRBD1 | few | CASSQDGRGTGPITYEQYF | TGCGCCAGCAGCCAAGATGGTCGGGGGACAGGGCCCATTACCTACGAGCAGTACTTC
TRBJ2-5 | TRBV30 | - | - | CAWNLEGHQETQYF | TGTGCCTGGAACCTAGAGGGGCACCAAGAGACCCAGTACTTC
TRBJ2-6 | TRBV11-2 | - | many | CASSPIFSGANVLTF | TGTGCCAGCAGCCCTATATTCTCTGGGGCCAACGTCCTGACTTTC
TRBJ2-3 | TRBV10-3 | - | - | CAIRGRGTDTQYF | TGTGCCATCAGGGGCCGGGGAACAGATACGCAGTATTTT
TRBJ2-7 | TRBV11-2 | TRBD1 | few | CASSSRTGYEQYF | TGTGCCAGCAGCTCCCGGACAGGGTACGAGCAGTACTTC
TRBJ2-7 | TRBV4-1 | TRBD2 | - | CASSQGIRTSGRSSYEQYF | TGCGCCAGCAGCCAAGGGATTAGGACTAGCGGGAGATCCTCCTACGAGCAGTACTTC
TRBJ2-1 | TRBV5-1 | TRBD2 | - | CASSLGGLAGEHNEQFF | TGCGCCAGCAGCTTGGGAGGACTAGCGGGAGAACACAATGAGCAGTTCTTC
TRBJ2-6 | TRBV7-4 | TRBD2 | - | CAFSLAASGLSGANVLTF | TGTGCCTTCAGCTTAGCGGCTAGCGGCCTCTCTGGGGCCAACGTCCTGACTTTC
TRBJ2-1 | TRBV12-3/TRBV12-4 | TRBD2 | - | CASSLAASGLEQFF | TGTGCCAGCAGTTTAGCTGCTAGCGGGCTTGAGCAGTTCTTC